This T cell receptor beta chain was obtained from a study of T cells in Graves' hyperthyroidism and ophthalmopathy (dated by TCRdb to the late 2010s). Background for the entire study: Peripheral blood was collected at initial diagnosis, before any treatment. The paper reports TCR Vbeta CDR3 sequencing of roughly 140 peripheral blood samples: 43 ophthalmopathy, about 75 hyperthyroidism and approximately 17 progressor patients. The approximately 100 discovery patients were randomly divided into training and test sets at a 7:3 ratio. Whether ophthalmopathy could be predicted prospectively was tested in an independent validation cohort made up of fewer than 20 hyperthyroidism patients plus 17 patients who later progressed to ophthalmopathy. Thyroid tissue and blood T-cell repertoires from over 5 Graves' hyperthyroidism patients were also compared in the study. A discovery cohort of around 100 patients, about 40 with Graves' ophthalmopathy and about 60 with stable Graves' hyperthyroidism, was used to find distinguishing TCR V-J signatures. After sampling, hyperthyroidism patients received methimazole starting at 30 mg daily, and ophthalmopathy patients received high-dose intravenous methylprednisolone. Study-wide conclusions, independent of this receptor: Sample size was not statistically predetermined, and blinding of investigators to group allocation was not performed. Ophthalmopathy was separated from stable hyperthyroidism by a 13 V-J signature model, with approximately 85% sensitivity and just over 81% specificity obtained in cross-validation and 80%/75% obtained in testing. Most expanded thyroid clonotypes (frequency above 0.001) were also found in blood, which suggests that blood repertoires may mirror thyroid immune responses. During validation, the model predicted progression to ophthalmopathy a median of around 6 months ahead of onset, with around 71% sensitivity and 72.22% specificity.

The TCR beta CDR3 regions were amplified from RNA transcripts. The TCR CDR3 was subjected to a first round of RT-PCR using the HTBI primer set and the Qiagen OneStep RT-PCR kit. Libraries were constructed in a second round of multiplex PCR, after which size selection and purification were performed. The libraries were sequenced on an Illumina HiSeq2000 using paired-end 100 bp reads. The study's own analysis went as follows. SOAPnuke was used to process the raw data, with reads discarded if the reads contained adapters or uncalled bases, had a mean Phred below 15, or lacked an exact constant-primer or identifier match. High-quality paired reads were merged using COPE v1.2.5, and each unique nucleotide sequence was defined as a clonotype. Clonotypes were aligned to IMGT TRBV, TRBD and TRBJ reference segments using MiTCR v1.1. Analysis was restricted to V-J combinations with a frequency above 0.0001, which covered about 99% of repertoires. A TCS score was defined as the ratio of F50 (clonal expansion) to E x V (chaos), with BLOSUM62-based TCRdist applied between CDR3 peptides within each V-J. Welch's t-statistics and random forest reduced roughly 540 V-J features to 13, which were used in a naive Bayes classifier (R e1071). TCRdb trimmed public reads at Q25 via fastp, called clones via MiXCR and kept in-frame beta chains. When rows share a CDR3 protein, they turn into one entry using the most common DNA and genes. TCRdb, not the authors, supplied the V and J calls. The sample table lists around 450,000 distinct CDR3 sequences, around a sixth of them with a count of one. The ten largest clones capture roughly 8% of the sample.

Stable Graves' hyperthyroidism was defined as no progression to ophthalmopathy during 18 months of follow-up. Hyperthyroidism patients were newly diagnosed, had a disease duration of under 2 months, and were aged 18 to 65 years. Patients with uncontrolled infections, other autoimmune diseases, pregnancy or lactation were excluded. Diagnoses were based on clinical symptoms, serum thyroxine and TRAb, thyroid ultrasound and orbital computed tomography. PBMCs were separated from roughly 10 ml of fresh peripheral blood using Ficoll-Paque density gradient centrifugation. Total RNA was extracted using Trizol reagent, and RNA quality was assessed on an Agilent 2100 Bioanalyzer. On this clonotype: Its antigen has not been determined. No much larger clone exists at a distance of one base, and base qualities are not known.

Sample: blood. This TCR was recovered from a woman younger than 30 with Graves' hyperthyroidism.

The sequenced DNA is TGCAGCGTTGACGGTTTTGGTGATGAGCAGTTCTTC. It translates as CSVDGFGDEQFF. The V and J segments used are TRBV29-1 and TRBJ2-1; the D gene remains uncertain. In the germline V gene, CDR1 corresponds to SQVTM and CDR2 to ANQGSEA. Trimming takes 3 bases from V and 8 bases from J, and the germline ends sit 11 bases apart. The cysteine opens and the phenylalanine closes a CDR3 of 12 amino acids. Of the read, only the CDR3 DNA is kept; its 36 bases are in frame from base 1.